This T cell receptor (beta chain) derives from a study of shared clonotypes between healthy human individuals. Study-level points and caveats: The sampled material consisted only of blood, and tissue repertoires are likely to differ.

To note about this clone: Its specificity is unknown.

This CDR3 has 13 residues. Germline CDR1 and CDR2: MNHNY and SVGAGI (reference sequence). J lost 4 bases, V lost 6 bases, and 5 bases had no gene match. Method: immunoSEQ multiplex PCR; TCRdb's copy keeps in-frame clones and lacks some. The sample shows 950,000 to 1,200,000 clones, 60% to 80% of them seen only once. The J gene is TRBJ2-7, the V gene TRBV6-6, with TRBD1 identical over 8 bases. What was sequenced was memory CD4+ T cells from PBMCs. Described subset: CD45RA-negative fraction. The TCR sequence derives from a young man in good health. Some clones in this sample may be carry-over from other donors' samples. CDR3 in amino acids: CASSRQGPYEQYF. The CDR3 DNA follows: TGTGCCAGCAGCAGACAGGGGCCATACGAGCAGTACTTC.